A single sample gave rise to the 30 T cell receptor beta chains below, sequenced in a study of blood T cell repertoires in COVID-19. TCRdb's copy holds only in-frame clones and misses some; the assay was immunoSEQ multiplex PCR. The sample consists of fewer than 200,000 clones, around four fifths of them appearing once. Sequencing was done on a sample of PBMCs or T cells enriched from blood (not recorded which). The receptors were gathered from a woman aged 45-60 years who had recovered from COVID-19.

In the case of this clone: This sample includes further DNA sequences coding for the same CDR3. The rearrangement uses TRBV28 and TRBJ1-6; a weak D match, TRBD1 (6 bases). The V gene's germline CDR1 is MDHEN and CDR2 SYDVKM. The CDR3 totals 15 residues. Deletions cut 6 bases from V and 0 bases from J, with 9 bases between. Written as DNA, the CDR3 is TGTGCCAGCAGAAGGGGGTTCTCCTATAATTCACCCCTCCACTTT. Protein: CASRRGFSYNSPLHF.

Written as DNA, the CDR3 is TGTGCCAGCAGTTACGGAGGATTTCATCAGCCCCAGCATTTT. Translation: CASSYGGFHQPQHF. The rearrangement joins TRBV6-2 or TRBV6-3 to TRBJ1-5, with no clear D. Trimming left V 2 bases short and J 5 bases short, with 10 bases between. The germline V gene encodes CDR1 MNHEY and CDR2 SVGEGT. This CDR3 contains 14 residues.

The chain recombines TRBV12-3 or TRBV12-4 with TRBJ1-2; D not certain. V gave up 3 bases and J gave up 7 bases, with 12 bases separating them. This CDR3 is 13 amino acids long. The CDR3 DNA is TGTGCCAGCAGTTTTCCCGCCCAGTTTGGCTACACCTTC. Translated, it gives CASSFPAQFGYTF.

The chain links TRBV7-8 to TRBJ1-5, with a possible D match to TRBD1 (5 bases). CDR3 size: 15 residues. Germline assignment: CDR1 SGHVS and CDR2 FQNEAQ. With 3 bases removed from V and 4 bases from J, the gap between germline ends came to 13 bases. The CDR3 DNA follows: TGTGCCAGCAGCTTGGGAAGGACACCGAATCAGCCCCAGCATTTT. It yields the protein CASSLGRTPNQPQHF.

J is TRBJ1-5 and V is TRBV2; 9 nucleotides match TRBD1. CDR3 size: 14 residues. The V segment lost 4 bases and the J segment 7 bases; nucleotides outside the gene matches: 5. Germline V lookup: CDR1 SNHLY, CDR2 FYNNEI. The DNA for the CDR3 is TGTGCCAGCAGTGGACAGGGGGTGGGGCAGCCCCAGCATTTT. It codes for CASSGQGVGQPQHF.

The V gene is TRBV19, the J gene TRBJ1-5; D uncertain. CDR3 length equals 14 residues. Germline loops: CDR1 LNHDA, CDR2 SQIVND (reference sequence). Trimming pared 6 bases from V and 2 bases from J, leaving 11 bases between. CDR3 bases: TGTGCCAGTAGACGAACAGAAGGCAATCAGCCCCAGCATTTT. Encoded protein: CASRRTEGNQPQHF.

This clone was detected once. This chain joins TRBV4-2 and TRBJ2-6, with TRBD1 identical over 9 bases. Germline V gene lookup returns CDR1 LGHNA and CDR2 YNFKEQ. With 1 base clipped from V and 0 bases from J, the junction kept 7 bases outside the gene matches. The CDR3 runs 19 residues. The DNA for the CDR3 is TGTGCCAGCAGCCAAGCTTGGACAGGGGAGCTCTCTGGGGCCAACGTCCTGACTTTC. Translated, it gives CASSQAWTGELSGANVLTF.

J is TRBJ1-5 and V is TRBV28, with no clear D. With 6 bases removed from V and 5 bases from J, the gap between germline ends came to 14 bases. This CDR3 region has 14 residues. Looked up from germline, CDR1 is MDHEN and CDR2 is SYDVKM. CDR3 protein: CASRVRVPYQPQHF. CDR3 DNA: TGTGCCAGCAGGGTCCGGGTTCCGTATCAGCCCCAGCATTTT.

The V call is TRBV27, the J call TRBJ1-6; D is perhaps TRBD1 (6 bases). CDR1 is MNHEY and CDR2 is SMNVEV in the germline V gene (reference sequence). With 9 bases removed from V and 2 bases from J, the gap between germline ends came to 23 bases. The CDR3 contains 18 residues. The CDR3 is CASMRDQTGEPYNSPLHF. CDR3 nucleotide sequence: TGTGCCAGTATGAGGGATCAGACAGGCGAACCCTATAATTCACCCCTCCACTTT.

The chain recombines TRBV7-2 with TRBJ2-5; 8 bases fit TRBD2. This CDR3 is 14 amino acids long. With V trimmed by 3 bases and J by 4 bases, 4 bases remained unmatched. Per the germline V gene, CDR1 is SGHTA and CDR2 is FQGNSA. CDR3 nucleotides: TGTGCCAGCAGCTTCGCGGGGGGCTTAGAGACCCAGTACTTC. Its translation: CASSFAGGLETQYF.

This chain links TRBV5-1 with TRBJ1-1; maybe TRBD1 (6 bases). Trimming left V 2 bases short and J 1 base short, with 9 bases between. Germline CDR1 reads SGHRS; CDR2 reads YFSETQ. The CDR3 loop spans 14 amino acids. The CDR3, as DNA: TGCGCCAGCAGCTTACAGGGACAGAACACTGAAGCTTTCTTT. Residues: CASSLQGQNTEAFF. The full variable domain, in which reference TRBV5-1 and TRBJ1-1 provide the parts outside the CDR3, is KAGVTQTPRYLIKTRGQQVTLSCSPISGHRSVSWYQQTPGQGLQFLFEYFSETQRNKGNFPGRFSGRQFSNSRSEMNVSTLELGDSALYLCASSLQGQNTEAFFGQGTRLTVV.

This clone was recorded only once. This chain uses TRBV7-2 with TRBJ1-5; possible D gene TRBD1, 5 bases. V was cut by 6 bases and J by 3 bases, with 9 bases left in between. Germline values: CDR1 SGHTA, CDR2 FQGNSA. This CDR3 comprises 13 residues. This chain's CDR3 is CASSAGYNQPQHF. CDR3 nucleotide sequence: TGTGCCAGCAGTGCAGGGTACAATCAGCCCCAGCATTTT.

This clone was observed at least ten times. The CDR3 region is CASSSPQLDSLYGYTF. CDR3 in DNA: TGTGCCAGCAGCTCTCCGCAACTCGACAGCCTATATGGCTACACCTTC. The V gene is TRBV5-4, the J gene TRBJ1-2; TRBD1 is a possible D gene (5 bases). Germline V gives CDR1 SGHNT, CDR2 YYREEE (reference sequence). The length of the CDR3 is 16 residues. V lost 3 bases, J lost 5 bases, and 20 bases lay in between.

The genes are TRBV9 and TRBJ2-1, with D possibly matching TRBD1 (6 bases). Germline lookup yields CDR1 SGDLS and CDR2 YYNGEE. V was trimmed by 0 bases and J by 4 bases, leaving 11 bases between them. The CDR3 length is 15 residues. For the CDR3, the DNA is TGTGCCAGCAGCGTAGATGGACAGACTTACAATGAGCAGTTCTTC. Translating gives CASSVDGQTYNEQFF.

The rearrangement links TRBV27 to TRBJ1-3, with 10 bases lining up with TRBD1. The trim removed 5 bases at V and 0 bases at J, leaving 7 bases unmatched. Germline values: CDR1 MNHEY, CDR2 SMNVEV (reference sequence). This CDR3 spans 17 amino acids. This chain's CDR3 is CASSRTGGLYSGNTIYF. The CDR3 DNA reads TGTGCCAGCAGTCGGACAGGGGGTCTATACTCTGGAAACACCATATATTTT.

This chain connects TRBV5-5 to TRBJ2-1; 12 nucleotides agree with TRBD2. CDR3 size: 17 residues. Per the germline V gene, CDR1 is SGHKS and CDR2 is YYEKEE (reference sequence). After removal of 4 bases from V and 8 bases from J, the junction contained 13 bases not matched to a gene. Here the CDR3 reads CASSPNGLAGLRDEQFF. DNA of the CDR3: TGTGCCAGCAGCCCAAACGGACTAGCGGGACTAAGAGATGAGCAGTTCTTC.

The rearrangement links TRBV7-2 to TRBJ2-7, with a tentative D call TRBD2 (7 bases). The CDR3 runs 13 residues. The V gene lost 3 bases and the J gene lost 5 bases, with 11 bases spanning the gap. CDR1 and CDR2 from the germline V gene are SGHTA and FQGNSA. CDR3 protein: CASSLQGGDEQYV. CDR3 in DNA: TGTGCCAGCAGCTTGCAAGGGGGGGACGAGCAGTACGTC.

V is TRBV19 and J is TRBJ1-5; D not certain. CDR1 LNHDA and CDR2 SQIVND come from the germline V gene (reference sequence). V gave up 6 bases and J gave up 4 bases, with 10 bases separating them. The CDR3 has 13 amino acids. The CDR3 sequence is CASSDRRNQPQHF. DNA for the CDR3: TGTGCCAGTAGCGATCGCAGGAATCAGCCCCAGCATTTT.

In nucleotides, the CDR3 is TGTGCCAGCAGCCCGCACGTGGGGGGGGACAATGAGCAGTTCTTC. Translation gives CASSPHVGGDNEQFF. V is TRBV4-2 and J is TRBJ2-1, with TRBD2 identical over 7 bases. Looked up from germline, CDR1 is LGHNA and CDR2 is YNFKEQ. V was pared by 4 bases and J by 5 bases, with 8 bases of the junction left unmatched. This CDR3 spans 15 amino acids.

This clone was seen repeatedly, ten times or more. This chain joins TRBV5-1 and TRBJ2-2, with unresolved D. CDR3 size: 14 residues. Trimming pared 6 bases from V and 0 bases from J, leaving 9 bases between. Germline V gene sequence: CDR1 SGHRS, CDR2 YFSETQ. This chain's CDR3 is CASTVIPNTGELFF. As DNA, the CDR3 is TGCGCCAGCACCGTAATCCCGAACACCGGGGAGCTGTTTTTT.

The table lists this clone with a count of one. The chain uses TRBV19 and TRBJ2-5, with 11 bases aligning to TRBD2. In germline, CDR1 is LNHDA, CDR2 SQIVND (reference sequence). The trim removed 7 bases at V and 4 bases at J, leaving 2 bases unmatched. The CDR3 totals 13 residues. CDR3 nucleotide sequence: TGTGCCAGTAAGCTAGCGGGAGGAGAGACCCAGTACTTC. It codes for CASKLAGGETQYF.

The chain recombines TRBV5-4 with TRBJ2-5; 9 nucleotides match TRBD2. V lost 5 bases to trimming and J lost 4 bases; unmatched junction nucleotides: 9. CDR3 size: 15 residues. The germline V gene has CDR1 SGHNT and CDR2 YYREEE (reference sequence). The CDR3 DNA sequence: TGTGCCAGCAGTTTCCCCGGGACTAGCCTAGAGACCCAGTACTTC. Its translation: CASSFPGTSLETQYF.

The CDR3 DNA is TGTGCCAGTAGTATAGATCGAGGGGCGGGGGAGACCCAGTACTTC. Amino acids: CASSIDRGAGETQYF. This chain uses TRBV19 with TRBJ2-5; the D gene is possibly TRBD2 (6 bases). Germline assignment: CDR1 LNHDA and CDR2 SQIVND (reference sequence). Trimming left V 0 bases short and J 5 bases short, with 13 bases between. The CDR3 contains 15 residues.

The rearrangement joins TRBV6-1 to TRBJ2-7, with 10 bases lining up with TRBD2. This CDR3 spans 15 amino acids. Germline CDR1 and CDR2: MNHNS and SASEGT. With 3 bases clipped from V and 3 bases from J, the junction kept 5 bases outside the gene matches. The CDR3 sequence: CASSDTSGTDYEQYV. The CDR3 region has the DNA TGTGCCAGCAGTGATACTAGCGGGACAGACTACGAGCAGTACGTC.

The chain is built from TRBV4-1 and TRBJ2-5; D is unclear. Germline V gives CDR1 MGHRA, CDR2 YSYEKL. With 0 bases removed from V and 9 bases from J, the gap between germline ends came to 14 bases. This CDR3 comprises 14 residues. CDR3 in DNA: TGCGCCAGCAGCCAAGAGGGCTCGTCTAAGGCCCAGTACTTC. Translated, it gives CASSQEGSSKAQYF.

CDR3 protein: CASSPPTRGVGQPQHF. Written as DNA, the CDR3 is TGTGCCAGCTCACCACCGACGCGGGGGGTAGGTCAGCCCCAGCATTTT. The genes are TRBV18 and TRBJ1-5; TRBD1 might be the D (5 bases). V was cut by 0 bases and J by 6 bases, with 15 bases left in between. Germline V CDR1 and CDR2: KGHSH, LQKENI. This CDR3 spans 16 amino acids.

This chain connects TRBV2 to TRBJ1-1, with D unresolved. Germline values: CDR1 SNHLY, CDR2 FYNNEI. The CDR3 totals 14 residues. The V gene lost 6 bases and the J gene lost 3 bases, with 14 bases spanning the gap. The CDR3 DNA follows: TGTGCCAGCAGCTCCTCGAGGGTTTACACTGAAGCTTTCTTT. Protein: CASSSSRVYTEAFF.

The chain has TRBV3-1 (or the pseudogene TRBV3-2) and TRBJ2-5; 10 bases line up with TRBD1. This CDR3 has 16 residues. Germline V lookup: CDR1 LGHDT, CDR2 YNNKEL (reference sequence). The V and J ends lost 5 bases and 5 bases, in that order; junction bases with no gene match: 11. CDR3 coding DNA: TGTGCCAGCAGCTTCCGGACAGGGGGATTGGGTGAGACCCAGTACTTC. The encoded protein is CASSFRTGGLGETQYF.

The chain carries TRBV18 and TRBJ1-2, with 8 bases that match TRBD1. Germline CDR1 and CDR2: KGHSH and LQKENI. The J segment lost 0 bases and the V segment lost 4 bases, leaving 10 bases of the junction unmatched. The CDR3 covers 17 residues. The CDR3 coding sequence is TGTGCCAGCTCACAGGTGGTAGGGACAGGAACTAACTATGGCTACACCTTC. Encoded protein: CASSQVVGTGTNYGYTF.

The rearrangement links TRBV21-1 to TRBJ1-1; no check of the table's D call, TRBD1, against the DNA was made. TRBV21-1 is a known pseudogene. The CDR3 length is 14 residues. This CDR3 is CASSTRQDGTEAFF. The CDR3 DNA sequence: TGTGCCAGCAGCACCCGACAGGATGGTACAGAAGCTTTCTTT.